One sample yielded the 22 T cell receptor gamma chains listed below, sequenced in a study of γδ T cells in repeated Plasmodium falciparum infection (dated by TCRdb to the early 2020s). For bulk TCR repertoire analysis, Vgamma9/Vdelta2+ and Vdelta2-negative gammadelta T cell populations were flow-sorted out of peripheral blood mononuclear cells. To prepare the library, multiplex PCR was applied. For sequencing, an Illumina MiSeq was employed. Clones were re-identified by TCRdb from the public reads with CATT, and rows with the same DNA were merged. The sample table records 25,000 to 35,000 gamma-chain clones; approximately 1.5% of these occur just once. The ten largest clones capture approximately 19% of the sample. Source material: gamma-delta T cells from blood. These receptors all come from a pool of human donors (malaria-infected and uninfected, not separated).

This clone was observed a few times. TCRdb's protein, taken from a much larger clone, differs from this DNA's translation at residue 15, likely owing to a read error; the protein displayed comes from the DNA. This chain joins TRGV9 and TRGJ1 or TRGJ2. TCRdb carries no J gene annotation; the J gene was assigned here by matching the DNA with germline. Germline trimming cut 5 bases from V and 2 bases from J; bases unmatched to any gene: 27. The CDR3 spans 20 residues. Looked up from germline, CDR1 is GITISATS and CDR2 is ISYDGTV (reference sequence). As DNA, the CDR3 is TGTGCCTTGTGGGGACTGAATATATCTCCTCCTACCTTGGATTATTATAAGAAACTCTTT. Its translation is CALWGLNISPPTLDYYKKLF.

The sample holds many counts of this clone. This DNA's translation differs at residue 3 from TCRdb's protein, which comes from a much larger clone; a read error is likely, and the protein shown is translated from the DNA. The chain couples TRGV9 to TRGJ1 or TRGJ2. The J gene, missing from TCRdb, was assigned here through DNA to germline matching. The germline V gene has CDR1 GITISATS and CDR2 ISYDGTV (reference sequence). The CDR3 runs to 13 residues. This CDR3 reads CASWEPSYYKKLF. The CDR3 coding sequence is TGTGCCTCGTGGGAGCCGTCTTATTATAAGAAACTCTTT.

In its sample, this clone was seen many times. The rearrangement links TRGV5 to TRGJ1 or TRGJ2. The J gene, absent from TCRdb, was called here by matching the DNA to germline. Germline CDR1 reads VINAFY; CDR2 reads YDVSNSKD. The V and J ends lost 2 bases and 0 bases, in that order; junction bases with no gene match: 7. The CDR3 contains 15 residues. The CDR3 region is CATWDTAGNYYKKLF. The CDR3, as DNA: TGTGCCACCTGGGACACCGCTGGGAATTATTATAAGAAACTCTTT.

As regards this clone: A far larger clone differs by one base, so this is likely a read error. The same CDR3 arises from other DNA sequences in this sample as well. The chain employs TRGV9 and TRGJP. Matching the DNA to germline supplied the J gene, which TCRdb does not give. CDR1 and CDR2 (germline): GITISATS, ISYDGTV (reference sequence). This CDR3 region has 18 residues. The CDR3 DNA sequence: TGCGCCTTGTGGGAGGTGGGGGCCCGTAGGTTGGGCAAAAAAATCAAGGTATTT. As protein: CALWEVGARRLGKKIKVF.

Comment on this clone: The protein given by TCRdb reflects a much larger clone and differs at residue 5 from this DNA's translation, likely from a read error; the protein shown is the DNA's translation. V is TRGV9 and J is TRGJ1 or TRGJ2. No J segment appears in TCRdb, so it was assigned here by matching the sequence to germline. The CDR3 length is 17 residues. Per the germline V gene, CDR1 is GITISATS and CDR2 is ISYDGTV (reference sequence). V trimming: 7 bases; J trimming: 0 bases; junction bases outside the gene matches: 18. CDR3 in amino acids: CALCIHNRQPNYYKKLF. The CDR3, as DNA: TGTGCCTTGTGTATCCACAACCGACAACCGAATTATTATAAGAAACTCTTT.

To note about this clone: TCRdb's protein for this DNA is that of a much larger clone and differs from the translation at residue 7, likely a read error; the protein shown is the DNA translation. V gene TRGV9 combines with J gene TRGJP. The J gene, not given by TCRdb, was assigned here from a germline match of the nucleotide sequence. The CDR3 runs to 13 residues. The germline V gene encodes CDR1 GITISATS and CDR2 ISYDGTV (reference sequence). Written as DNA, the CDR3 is TGTGCGCAGGGAGAGTTGGACAAAAAAATCAAGGTATTT. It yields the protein CAQGELDKKIKVF.

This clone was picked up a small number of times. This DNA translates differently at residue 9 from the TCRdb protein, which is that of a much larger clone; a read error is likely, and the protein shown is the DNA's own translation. The CDR3 sequence is CATWDGRCCKKLF. The CDR3 region has the DNA TGTGCCACCTGGGATGGGCGGTGTTGTAAGAAACTCTTT. The chain combines TRGV4 with TRGJ1 or TRGJ2. Per the germline V gene, CDR1 is EGSTGY and CDR2 is YDSYTSSV. This CDR3 comprises 13 residues. The V segment lost 0 bases and the J segment 9 bases; nucleotides outside the gene matches: 8.

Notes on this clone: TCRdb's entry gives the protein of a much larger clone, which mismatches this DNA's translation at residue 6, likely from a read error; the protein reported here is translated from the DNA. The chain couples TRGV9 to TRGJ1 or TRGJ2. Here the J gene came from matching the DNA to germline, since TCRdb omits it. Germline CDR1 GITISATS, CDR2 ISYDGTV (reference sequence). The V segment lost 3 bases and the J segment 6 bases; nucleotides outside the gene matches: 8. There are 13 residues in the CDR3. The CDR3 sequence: CALWEHDGYKKLF. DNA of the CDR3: TGTGCCTTGTGGGAGCACGACGGTTATAAGAAACTCTTT.

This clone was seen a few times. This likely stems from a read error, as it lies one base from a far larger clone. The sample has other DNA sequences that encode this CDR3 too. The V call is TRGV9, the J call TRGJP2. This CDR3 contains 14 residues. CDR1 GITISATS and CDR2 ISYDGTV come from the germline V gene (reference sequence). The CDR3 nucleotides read TGTGCCTTGTGGACCCACAGTAGTGATTGGATCAAAACGTTT. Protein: CALWTHSSDWIKTF.

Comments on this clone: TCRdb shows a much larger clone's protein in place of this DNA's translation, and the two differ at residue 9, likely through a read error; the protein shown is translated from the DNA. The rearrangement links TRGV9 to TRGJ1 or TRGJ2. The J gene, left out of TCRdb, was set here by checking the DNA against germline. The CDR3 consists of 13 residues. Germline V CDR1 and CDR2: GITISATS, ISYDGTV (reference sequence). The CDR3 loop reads CALWARLYCKKLF. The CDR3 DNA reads TGTGCCTTGTGGGCCCGACTTTATTGTAAGAAACTCTTT.

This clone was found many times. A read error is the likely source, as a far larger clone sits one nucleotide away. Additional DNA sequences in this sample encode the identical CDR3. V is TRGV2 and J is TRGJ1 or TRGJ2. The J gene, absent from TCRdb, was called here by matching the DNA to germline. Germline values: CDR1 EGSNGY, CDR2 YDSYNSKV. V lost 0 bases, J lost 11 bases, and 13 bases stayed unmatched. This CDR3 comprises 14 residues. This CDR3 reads CATWDGPQHREKLF. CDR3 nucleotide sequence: TGTGCCACCTGGGACGGGCCCCAACATCGGGAGAAACTCTTT.

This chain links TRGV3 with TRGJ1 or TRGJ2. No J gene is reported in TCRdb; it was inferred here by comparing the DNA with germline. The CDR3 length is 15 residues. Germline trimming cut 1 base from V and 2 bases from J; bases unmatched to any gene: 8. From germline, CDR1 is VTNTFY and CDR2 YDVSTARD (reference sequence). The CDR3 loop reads CATWDSLYYYYKKLF. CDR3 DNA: TGTGCCACCTGGGACAGCCTTTATTATTATTATAAGAAACTCTTT.

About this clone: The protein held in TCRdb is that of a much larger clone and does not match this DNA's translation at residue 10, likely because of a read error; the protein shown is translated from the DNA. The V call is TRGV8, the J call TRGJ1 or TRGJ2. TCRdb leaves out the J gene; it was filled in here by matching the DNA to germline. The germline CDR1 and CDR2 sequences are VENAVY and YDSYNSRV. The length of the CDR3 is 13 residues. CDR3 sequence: CATWDSAYYRKLF. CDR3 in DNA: TGTGCCACCTGGGATAGCGCTTATTATAGGAAACTCTTT.

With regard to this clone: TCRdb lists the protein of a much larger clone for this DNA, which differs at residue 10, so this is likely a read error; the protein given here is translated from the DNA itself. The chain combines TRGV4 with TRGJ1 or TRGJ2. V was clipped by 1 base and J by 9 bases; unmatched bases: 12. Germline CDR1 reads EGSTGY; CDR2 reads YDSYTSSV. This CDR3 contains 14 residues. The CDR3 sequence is CATWDGPRIRKKLF. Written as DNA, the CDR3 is TGTGCCACCTGGGATGGCCCCCGGATACGTAAGAAACTCTTT.

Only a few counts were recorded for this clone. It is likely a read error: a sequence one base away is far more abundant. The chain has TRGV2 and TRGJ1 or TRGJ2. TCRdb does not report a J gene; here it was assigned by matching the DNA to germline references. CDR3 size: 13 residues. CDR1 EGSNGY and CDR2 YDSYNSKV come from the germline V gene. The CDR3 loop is CATWDGRGYKKLF. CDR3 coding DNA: TGTGCCACTTGGGACGGGCGGGGGTATAAGAAACTCTTT.

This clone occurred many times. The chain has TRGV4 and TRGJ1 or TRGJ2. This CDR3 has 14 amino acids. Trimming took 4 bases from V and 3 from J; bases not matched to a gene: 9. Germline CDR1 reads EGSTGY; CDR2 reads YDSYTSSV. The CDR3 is CATWEEISYYKKLF. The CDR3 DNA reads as TGTGCCACCTGGGAAGAAATATCTTATTATAAGAAACTCTTT.

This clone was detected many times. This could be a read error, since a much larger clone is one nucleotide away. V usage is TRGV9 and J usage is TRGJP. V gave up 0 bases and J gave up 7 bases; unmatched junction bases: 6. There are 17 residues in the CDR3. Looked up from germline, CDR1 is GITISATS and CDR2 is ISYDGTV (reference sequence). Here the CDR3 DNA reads TGTGCCTTGTGGGAGGTGCCCTTGGAGTTGGGCAAAAAAATCAAGGTATTT. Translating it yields CALWEVPLELGKKIKVF.

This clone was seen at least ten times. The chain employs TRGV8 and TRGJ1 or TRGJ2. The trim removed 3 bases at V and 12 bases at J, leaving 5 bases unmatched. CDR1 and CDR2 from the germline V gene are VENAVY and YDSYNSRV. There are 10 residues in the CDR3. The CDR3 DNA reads TGTGCCACCTGGGATTATTCGAAACTCTTT. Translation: CATWDYSKLF.

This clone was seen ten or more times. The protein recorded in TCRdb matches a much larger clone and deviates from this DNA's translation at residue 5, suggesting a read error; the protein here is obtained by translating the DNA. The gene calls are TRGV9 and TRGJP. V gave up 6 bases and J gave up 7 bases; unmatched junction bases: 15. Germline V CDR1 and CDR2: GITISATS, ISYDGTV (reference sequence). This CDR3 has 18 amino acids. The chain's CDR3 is CALWKDNKGELGKKIKVF. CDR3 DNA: TGTGCCTTGTGGAAGGACAATAAGGGGGAGTTGGGCAAAAAAATCAAGGTATTT.

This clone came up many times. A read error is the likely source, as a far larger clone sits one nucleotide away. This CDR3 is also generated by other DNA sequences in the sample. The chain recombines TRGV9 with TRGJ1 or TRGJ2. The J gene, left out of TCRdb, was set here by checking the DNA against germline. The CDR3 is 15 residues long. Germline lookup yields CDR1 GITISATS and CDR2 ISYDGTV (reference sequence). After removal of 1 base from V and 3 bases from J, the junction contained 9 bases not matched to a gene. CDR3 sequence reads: CALWEVHPFYYKKLF. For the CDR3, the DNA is TGTGCCTTGTGGGAGGTACACCCCTTTTATTATAAGAAACTCTTT.

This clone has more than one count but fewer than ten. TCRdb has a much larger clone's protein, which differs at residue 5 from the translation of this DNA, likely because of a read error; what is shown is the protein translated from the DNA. For the CDR3, the DNA is TGTGCCTTGTGTCACCACAACCGACAACCGAATTATTATAAGAAACTCTTT. Residues: CALCHHNRQPNYYKKLF. This chain joins TRGV9 and TRGJ1 or TRGJ2. In the absence of a J gene in TCRdb, the DNA was matched to germline to assign it here. The CDR3 runs to 17 residues. Trimming at V came to 7 bases and at J to 0 bases, leaving 18 bases not matched to a gene. Germline loops: CDR1 GITISATS, CDR2 ISYDGTV (reference sequence).

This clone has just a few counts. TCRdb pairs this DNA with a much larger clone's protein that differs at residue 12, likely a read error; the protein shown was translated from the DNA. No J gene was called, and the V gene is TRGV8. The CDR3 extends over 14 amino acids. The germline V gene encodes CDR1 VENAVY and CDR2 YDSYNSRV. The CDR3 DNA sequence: TGTGCCACCTGGGCCGATACCACTGGTTGGTTCGAGATATTT. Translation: CATWADTTGWFEIF.